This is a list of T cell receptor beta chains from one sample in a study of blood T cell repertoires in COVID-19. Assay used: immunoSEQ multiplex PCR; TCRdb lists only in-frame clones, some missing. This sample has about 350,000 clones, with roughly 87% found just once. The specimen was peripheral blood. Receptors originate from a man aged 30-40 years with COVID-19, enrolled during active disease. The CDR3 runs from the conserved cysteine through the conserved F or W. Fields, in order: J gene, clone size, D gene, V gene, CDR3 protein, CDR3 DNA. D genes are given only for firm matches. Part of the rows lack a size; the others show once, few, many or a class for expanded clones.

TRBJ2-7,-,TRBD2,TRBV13,CASSSGLADSYEQYF,TGTGCCAGCAGCTCGGGACTAGCGGATTCCTACGAGCAGTACTTC
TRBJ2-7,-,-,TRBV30,CAWSVLGGDDEQYF,TGTGCCTGGAGTGTATTAGGGGGGGACGACGAGCAGTACTTC
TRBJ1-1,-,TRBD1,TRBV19,CASSTYQEDRDTEAFF,TGTGCCAGTAGTACTTATCAGGAGGACAGGGACACTGAAGCTTTCTTT
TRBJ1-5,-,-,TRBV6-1,CASSEDGRRHQPQHF,TGTGCCAGCAGTGAAGACGGGAGGAGACATCAGCCCCAGCATTTT
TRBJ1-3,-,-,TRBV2,CASSLTYPSGNTIYF,TGTGCCAGCAGCTTGACATACCCATCTGGAAACACCATATATTTT
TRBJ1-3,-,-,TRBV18,CASSSRGNTIYF,TGTGCCAGCTCCTCAAGGGGCAACACCATATATTTT
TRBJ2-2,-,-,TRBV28,CASTPSGRYTGELFF,TGTGCCAGCACCCCCTCTGGTCGGTACACCGGGGAGCTGTTTTTT
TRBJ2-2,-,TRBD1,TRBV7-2,CASSPRTGAGELFF,TGTGCCAGCAGCCCTAGGACAGGGGCCGGGGAGCTGTTTTTT
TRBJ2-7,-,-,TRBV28,CASSLLPSYSYEQYF,TGTGCCAGCAGTTTACTACCCTCCTACTCCTACGAGCAGTACTTC
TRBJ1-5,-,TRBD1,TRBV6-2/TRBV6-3,CASSYNGDRTYSNQPQHF,TGTGCCAGCAGTTACAACGGGGACAGAACTTATAGCAATCAGCCCCAGCATTTT
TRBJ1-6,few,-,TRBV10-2,CASRRQDLGSPLHF,TGCGCCAGCAGAAGACAGGATCTTGGTTCACCCCTCCACTTT
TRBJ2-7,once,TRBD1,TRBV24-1,CATSEGQGVGEQYF,TGTGCCACCAGCGAAGGACAGGGGGTCGGCGAGCAGTACTTC
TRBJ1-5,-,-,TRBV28,CASSSGAGNQPQHF,TGTGCCAGCAGTTCTGGGGCAGGGAATCAGCCCCAGCATTTT
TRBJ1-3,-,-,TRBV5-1,CASSLAGGSAGNTIYF,TGCGCCAGCAGCTTGGCGGGGGGCAGCGCTGGAAACACCATATATTTT
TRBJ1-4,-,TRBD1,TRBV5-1,CASSILGTGSEKLFF,TGCGCCAGCAGTATTCTAGGGACAGGTTCCGAAAAACTGTTTTTT
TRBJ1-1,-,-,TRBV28,CASSLRGRNEAFF,TGTGCCAGCAGTTTAAGAGGCCGGAATGAAGCTTTCTTT
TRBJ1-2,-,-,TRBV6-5,CASSYSAGYGNYGYTF,TGTGCCAGCAGTTACTCGGCGGGGTATGGTAACTATGGCTACACCTTC
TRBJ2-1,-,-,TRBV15,CATSGWDRTFWNEQFF,TGTGCCACCAGCGGTTGGGATAGGACATTCTGGAATGAGCAGTTCTTC
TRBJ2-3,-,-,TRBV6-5,CASSPRERKKQYF,TGTGCCAGCAGTCCCCGGGAAAGAAAGAAGCAGTATTTT
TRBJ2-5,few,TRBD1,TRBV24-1,CATSDSRGLQETQYF,TGTGCCACCAGTGATAGCAGGGGGCTCCAAGAGACCCAGTACTTC
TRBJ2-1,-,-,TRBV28,CASSPPWGGSYNEQFF,TGTGCCAGCAGTCCTCCCTGGGGAGGCTCCTACAATGAGCAGTTCTTC
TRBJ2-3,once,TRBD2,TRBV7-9,CASSLLAGVSTDTQYF,TGTGCCAGCAGCTTACTAGCGGGGGTAAGCACAGATACGCAGTATTTT
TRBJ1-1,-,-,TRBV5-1,CASSWGTTRSTEAFF,TGCGCCAGCAGCTGGGGGACTACCCGGAGCACTGAAGCTTTCTTT
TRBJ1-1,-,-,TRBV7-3,CASSYRHLSTEAFF,TGTGCCAGCAGTTATAGACACCTAAGCACTGAAGCTTTCTTT
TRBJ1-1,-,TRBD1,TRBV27,CASSPQQGRTEAFF,TGTGCCAGCAGTCCCCAACAGGGGAGAACTGAAGCTTTCTTT
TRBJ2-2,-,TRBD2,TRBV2,CASKSTSGRQTGELFF,TGTGCCAGCAAAAGTACTAGCGGGAGGCAGACCGGGGAGCTGTTTTTT
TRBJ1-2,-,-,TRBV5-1,CASSLYFGGDGYTF,TGCGCCAGCAGCTTGTATTTTGGGGGCGACGGCTACACCTTC
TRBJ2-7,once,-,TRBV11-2,CASSSPGDLSPQGEQYF,TGTGCCAGCAGCTCGCCTGGGGACTTAAGCCCCCAAGGCGAGCAGTACTTC
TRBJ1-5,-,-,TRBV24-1,CATSQGNQPQHF,TGTGCCACCAGTCAGGGGAATCAGCCCCAGCATTTT
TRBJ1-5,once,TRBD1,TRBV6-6,CASNDRASNQPQHF,TGTGCCAGCAACGACAGGGCTAGCAATCAGCCCCAGCATTTT
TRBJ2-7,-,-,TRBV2,CASSVEAGKGYEQYF,TGTGCCAGCAGTGTTGAGGCAGGGAAAGGATACGAGCAGTACTTC
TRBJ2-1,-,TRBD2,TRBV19,CASRGVSGRAGEQFF,TGTGCCAGTAGAGGCGTTAGCGGGAGGGCCGGCGAGCAGTTCTTC
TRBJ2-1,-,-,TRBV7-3,CASSASMDNEQFF,TGTGCCAGCAGCGCATCTATGGACAATGAGCAGTTCTTC
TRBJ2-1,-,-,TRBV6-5,CASRGLGASYNEQFF,TGTGCCAGCAGGGGCCTGGGGGCTTCCTACAATGAGCAGTTCTTC
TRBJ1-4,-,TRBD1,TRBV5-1,CASSLVGTAATNEKLFF,TGCGCCAGCAGCTTGGTGGGGACAGCAGCAACTAATGAAAAACTGTTTTTT
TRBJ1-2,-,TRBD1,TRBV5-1,CASSLDSGTGPYGYTF,TGCGCCAGCAGCTTGGATTCCGGGACAGGACCCTATGGCTACACCTTC
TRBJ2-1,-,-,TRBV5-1,CASSLELAIGTEQFF,TGCGCCAGCAGCTTGGAATTAGCGATAGGAACTGAGCAGTTCTTC
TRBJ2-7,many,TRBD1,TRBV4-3,CASSQGQGEPYEQYF,TGCGCCAGCAGCCAAGGACAGGGTGAACCCTACGAGCAGTACTTC
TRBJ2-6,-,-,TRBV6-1,CASSVSGTSGANVLTF,TGTGCCAGCAGTGTATCAGGCACCTCTGGGGCCAACGTCCTGACTTTC
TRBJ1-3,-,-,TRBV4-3,CASSQDRPDLVVSGNTIYF,TGCGCCAGCAGCCAAGACAGACCAGATCTAGTAGTTTCGGGAAACACCATATATTTT
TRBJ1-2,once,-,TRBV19,CASSSGSSPIRGYTF,TGTGCCAGTAGTTCAGGGTCCTCACCCATCCGGGGCTACACCTTC
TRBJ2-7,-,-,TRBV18,CASSPSGYTYEQYF,TGTGCCAGCTCACCGTCGGGGTACACCTACGAGCAGTACTTC
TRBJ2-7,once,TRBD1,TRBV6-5,CASRAKTGDSYEQYF,TGTGCCAGCAGGGCAAAGACAGGGGACTCCTACGAGCAGTACTTC
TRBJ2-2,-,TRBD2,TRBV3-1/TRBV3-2,CASSRLAGVNTGELFF,TGTGCCAGCAGCAGACTAGCGGGAGTGAACACCGGGGAGCTGTTTTTT
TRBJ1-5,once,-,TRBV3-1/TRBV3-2,CASNLKLREGSNQPQHF,TGTGCCAGCAATTTGAAACTCCGGGAGGGGAGCAATCAGCCCCAGCATTTT
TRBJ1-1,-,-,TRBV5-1,CASSLAFGNTEAFF,TGCGCCAGCAGCTTGGCCTTCGGGAACACTGAAGCTTTCTTT
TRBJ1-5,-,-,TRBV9,CASSPGYNQPQHF,TGTGCCAGCAGCCCAGGCTACAATCAGCCCCAGCATTTT
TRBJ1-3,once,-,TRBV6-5,CASSAESVRNTIYF,TGTGCCAGCAGCGCTGAGAGCGTCAGAAACACCATATATTTT
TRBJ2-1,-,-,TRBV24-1,CATSKGAGNEQFF,TGTGCCACCAGTAAGGGGGCGGGGAATGAGCAGTTCTTC
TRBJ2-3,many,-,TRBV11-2,CASRYSTDTQYF,TGTGCCAGCAGGTATAGCACAGATACGCAGTATTTT
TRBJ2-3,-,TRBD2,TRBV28,CASSFLAGGDTQYF,TGTGCCAGCAGTTTTCTAGCGGGAGGAGATACGCAGTATTTT
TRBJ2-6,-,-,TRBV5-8,CASSLVSGTGANVLTF,TGTGCCAGCAGCTTGGTGTCGGGGACTGGGGCCAACGTCCTGACTTTC